This T cell receptor beta chain was obtained from a study of cytotoxic CD8 clonotypes in ibrutinib-treated CLL. Study background: Samples yielded averages of approximately 260,000 productive templates and fewer than 100,000 productive rearrangements.

CDR1 and CDR2 (germline): SGHRS, YFSETQ. The CDR3 has 14 amino acids. The germline V and J ends were trimmed by 4 bases and 5 bases, with 15 bases remaining between them. This clone was seen just once. TCRdb keeps only in-frame clones here, not all; method: immunoSEQ multiplex PCR. The sample lists some 46,000 clones, roughly two thirds occurring once. This sequence originates from a human donor with chronic lymphocytic leukemia. V usage is TRBV5-1 and J usage is TRBJ1-2; perhaps TRBD1 as D (5 bases). The sample here was PBMCs, taken after 12 months of ibrutinib treatment. The CDR3 region is CASSLGTADYGYTF. CDR3 bases: TGCGCCAGCAGCCTCGGGACGGCCGATTATGGCTACACCTTC.